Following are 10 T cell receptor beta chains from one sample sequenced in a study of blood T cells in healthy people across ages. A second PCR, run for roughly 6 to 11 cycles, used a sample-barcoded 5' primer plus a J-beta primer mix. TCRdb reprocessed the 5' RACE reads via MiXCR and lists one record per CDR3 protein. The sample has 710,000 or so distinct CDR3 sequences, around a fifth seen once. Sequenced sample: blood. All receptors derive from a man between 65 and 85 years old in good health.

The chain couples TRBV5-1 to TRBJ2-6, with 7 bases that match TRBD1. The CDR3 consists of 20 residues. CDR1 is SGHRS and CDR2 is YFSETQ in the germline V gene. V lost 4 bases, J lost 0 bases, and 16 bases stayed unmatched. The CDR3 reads CASSPRTGGILFSGANVLTF. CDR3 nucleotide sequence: TGCGCCAGCAGCCCCCGGACAGGCGGAATTCTCTTCTCTGGGGCCAACGTCCTGACTTTC.

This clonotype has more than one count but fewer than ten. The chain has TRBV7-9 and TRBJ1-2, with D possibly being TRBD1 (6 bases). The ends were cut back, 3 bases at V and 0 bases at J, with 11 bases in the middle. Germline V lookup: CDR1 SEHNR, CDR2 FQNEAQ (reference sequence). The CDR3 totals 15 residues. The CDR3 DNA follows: TGTGCCAGCAGCTTCAAAGGGGGGCCTAACTATGGCTACACCTTC. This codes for CASSFKGGPNYGYTF.

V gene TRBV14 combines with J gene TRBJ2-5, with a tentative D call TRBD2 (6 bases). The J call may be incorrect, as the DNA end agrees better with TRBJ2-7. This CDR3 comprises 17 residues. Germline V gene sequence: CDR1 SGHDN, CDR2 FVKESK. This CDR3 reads CASSQLPGLEGSYEQYF. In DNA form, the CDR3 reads TGTGCCAGCAGCCAACTCCCCGGGCTGGAGGGCTCCTACGAGCAGTACTTC.

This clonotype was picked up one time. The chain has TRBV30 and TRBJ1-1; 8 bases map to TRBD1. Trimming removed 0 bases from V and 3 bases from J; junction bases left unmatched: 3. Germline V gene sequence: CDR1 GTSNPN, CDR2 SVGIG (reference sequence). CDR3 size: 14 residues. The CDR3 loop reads CAWSVTGGDTEAFF. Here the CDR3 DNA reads TGTGCCTGGAGTGTAACAGGGGGGGACACTGAAGCTTTCTTT.

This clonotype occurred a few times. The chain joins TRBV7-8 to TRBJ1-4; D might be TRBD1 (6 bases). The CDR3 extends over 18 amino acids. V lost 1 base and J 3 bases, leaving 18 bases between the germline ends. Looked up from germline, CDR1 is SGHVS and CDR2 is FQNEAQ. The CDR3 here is CASSLDCGGGCANEKLFF. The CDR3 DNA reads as TGTGCCAGCAGCTTAGATTGCGGGGGCGGATGCGCTAATGAAAAACTGTTTTTT.

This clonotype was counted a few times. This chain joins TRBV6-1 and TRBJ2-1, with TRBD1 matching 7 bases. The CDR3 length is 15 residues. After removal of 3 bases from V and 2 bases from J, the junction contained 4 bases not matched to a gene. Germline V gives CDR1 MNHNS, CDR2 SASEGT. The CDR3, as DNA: TGTGCCAGCAGTGACCGGGACAGAGCCTACAATGAGCAGTTCTTC. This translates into CASSDRDRAYNEQFF.

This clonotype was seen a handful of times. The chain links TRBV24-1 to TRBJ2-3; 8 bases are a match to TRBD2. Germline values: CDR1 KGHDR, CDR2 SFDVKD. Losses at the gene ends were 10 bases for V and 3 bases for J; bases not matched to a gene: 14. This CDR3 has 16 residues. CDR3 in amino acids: CATGRFTGGPTDTQYF. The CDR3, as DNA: TGTGCCACGGGGCGCTTCACGGGAGGGCCGACAGATACGCAGTATTTT.

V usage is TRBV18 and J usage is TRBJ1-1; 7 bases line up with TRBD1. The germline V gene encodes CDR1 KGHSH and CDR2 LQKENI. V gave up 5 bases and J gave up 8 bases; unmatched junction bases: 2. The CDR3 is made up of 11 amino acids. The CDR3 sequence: CASSATGEAFF. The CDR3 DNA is TGTGCCAGCTCAGCGACAGGGGAAGCTTTCTTT.

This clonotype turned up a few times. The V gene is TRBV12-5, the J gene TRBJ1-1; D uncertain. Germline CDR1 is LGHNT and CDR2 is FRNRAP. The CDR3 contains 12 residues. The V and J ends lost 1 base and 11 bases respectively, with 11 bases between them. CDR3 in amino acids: CASGLEAGGAFF. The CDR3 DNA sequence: TGTGCTAGTGGTTTGGAGGCAGGAGGCGCTTTCTTT.

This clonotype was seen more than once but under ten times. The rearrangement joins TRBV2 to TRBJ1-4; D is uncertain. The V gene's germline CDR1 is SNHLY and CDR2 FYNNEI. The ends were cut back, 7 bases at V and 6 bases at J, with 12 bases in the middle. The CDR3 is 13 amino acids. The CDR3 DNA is TGTGCCAGCAAGAGGTCCTGGGATGAAAAACTGTTTTTT. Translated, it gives CASKRSWDEKLFF.